This TCR beta chain was sequenced for a study of PD-L1 blockade in urothelial cancer. Libraries were prepared by immunoSEQ multiplex PCR; TCRdb keeps only in-frame clonotypes and omits some of them. The data contain tens of thousands of clones, 82% of them seen just once; the ten biggest clones take up 1.5% to 2%. Regarding time point: pretreatment peripheral blood. There are 15 residues in the CDR3. Germline trimming cut 4 bases from V and 7 bases from J; bases unmatched to any gene: 8. Germline-derived CDR1 and CDR2 are KGHSH and LQKENI. The sequence was obtained from a man between 50 and 59 years old with urothelial cancer. The sequences come from PBMCs, collected around atezolizumab (anti-PD-L1) treatment. This rearrangement joins TRBV18 to TRBJ1-2; TRBD1 agrees at 11 bases. The CDR3 bases are TGTGCCAGCTCACTCAAAGGACAGGGGGCTAGTGGCTACACCTTC. Residues: CASSLKGQGASGYTF.